The entry below gives a single TCR beta chain sequence along with its context. The sample comes from a study of blood T cell repertoires in COVID-19. Turning to the study itself: Acute and convalescent COVID-19 specimens originated in the United States, Italy and Spain. T cells, B-cell-depleted T cells, or PBMCs provided the cDNA or gDNA that served as material.

Germline CDR1 is SGHAT and CDR2 is FQNNGV. This CDR3 region has 14 residues. Trimming left V 6 bases short and J 4 bases short, with 13 bases between. Original analysis: The authors estimated nucleated cell counts from reference gene primer amplification. Some clones are missing from TCRdb's copy, which holds only in-frame ones; the method was immunoSEQ multiplex PCR. Clone size and the V and J calls come from that table; the DNA yielded D and trimming. Of about 70,000 clones in the sample, roughly 86% were seen once. This clonotype was obtained from a woman aged 70-85 years with acute or convalescent COVID-19. The chain carries TRBV11-2 and TRBJ1-3; possibly TRBD1 for D (6 bases). Sequencing input: peripheral blood. Here the CDR3 reads CASSRQAVGNTIYF. The CDR3 DNA sequence: TGTGCCAGCAGTCGACAGGCCGTGGGAAACACCATATATTTT.